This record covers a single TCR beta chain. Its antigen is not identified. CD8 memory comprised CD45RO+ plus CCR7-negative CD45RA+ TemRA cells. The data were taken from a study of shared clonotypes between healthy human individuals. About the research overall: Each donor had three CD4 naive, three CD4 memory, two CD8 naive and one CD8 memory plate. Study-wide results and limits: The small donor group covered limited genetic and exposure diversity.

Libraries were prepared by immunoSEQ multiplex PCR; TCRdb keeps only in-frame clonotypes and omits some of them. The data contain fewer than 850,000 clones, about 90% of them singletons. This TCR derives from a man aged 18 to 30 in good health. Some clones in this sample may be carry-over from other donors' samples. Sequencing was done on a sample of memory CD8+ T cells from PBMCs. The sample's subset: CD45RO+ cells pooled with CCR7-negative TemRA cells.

CDR3 bases: TGTGCCAGCAGTGTTACGACGGATTACAATGAGCAGTTCTTC. Residues: CASSVTTDYNEQFF. The rearrangement links TRBV2 to TRBJ2-1; the D is unclear. This CDR3 comprises 14 residues. Germline loops: CDR1 SNHLY, CDR2 FYNNEI. The V end was cut by 4 bases, the J end by 4 bases, with 11 bases between.